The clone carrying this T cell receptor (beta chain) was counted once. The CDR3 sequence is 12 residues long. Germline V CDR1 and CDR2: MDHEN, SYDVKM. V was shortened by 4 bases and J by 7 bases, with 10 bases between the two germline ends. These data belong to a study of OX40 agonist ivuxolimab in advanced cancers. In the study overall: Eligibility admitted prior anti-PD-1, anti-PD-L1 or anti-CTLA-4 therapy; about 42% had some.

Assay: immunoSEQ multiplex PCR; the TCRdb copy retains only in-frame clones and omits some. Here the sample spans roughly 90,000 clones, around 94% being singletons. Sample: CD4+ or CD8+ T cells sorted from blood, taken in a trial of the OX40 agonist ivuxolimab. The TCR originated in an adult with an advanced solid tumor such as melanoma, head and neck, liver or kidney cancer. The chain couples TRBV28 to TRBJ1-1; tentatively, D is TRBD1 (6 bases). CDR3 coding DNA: TGTGCCAGCAGTTGGGGGGCGGTTGAAGCTTTCTTT. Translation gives CASSWGAVEAFF.